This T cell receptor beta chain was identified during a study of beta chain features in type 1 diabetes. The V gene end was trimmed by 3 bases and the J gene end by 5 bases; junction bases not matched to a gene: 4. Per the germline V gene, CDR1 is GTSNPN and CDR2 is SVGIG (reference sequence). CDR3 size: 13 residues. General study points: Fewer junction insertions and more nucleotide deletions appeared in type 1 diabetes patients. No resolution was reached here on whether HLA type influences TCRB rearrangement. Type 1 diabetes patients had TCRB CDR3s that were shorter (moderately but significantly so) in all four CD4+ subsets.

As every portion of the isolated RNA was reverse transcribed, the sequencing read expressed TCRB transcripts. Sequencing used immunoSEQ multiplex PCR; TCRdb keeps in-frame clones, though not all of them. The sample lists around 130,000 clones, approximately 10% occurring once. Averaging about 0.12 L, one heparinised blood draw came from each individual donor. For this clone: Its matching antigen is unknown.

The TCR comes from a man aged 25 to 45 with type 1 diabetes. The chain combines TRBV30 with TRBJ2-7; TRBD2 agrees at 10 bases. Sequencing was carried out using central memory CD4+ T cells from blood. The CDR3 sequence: CAWRLAGVNEQYF. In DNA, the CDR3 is TGTGCCTGGAGGCTAGCGGGGGTTAACGAGCAGTACTTC.